This entry lists 23 T cell receptor beta chains sequenced from one sample in a study of blood T cell repertoires in COVID-19. Sequencing was performed with immunoSEQ multiplex PCR; in TCRdb, only in-frame clones are kept and a portion is missing. The sample records around 130,000 clones, 85% to 90% being singletons. Sequenced sample: peripheral blood. The receptors stem from a man in his 70s with active or convalescent COVID-19.

The rearrangement uses TRBV7-3 and TRBJ2-1; TRBD2 might be the D (5 bases). V was cut by 1 base and J by 4 bases, with 11 bases left in between. The CDR3 is 15 amino acids. CDR1 and CDR2 from the germline V gene are SGHTA and FQGTGA. For the CDR3, the DNA is TGTGCCAGCAGCTTAAGGCTAGCCGAGTACAATGAGCAGTTCTTC. Translation gives CASSLRLAEYNEQFF.

Here the CDR3 DNA reads TGTGCCAGCAGCTTTCGGGGACTAGCGGGAGGTAGGGCTACAGATACGCAGTATTTT. Translated: CASSFRGLAGGRATDTQYF. The chain recombines TRBV11-2 with TRBJ2-3, with TRBD2 matching 15 bases. Trimming took 3 bases from V and 3 from J; bases not matched to a gene: 10. The CDR3 is 19 residues long. Per the germline V gene, CDR1 is SGHAT and CDR2 is FQNNGV.

CDR3 residues: CASKPGQGSQPQHF. The CDR3 DNA is TGTGCCAGCAAACCGGGACAGGGTTCTCAGCCCCAGCATTTT. The chain is built from TRBV27 and TRBJ1-5; TRBD1 matches at 9 bases. The J segment lost 6 bases and the V segment lost 7 bases, leaving 7 bases of the junction unmatched. CDR3 length equals 14 residues. Looked up from germline, CDR1 is MNHEY and CDR2 is SMNVEV (reference sequence).

The gene calls are TRBV5-1 and TRBJ1-1; weak D call: TRBD1 (5 bases). The V gene's germline CDR1 is SGHRS and CDR2 YFSETQ. V was cut by 2 bases and J by 1 base, with 9 bases left in between. The CDR3 contains 14 residues. The CDR3 DNA is TGCGCCAGCAGCTTCACAGGAGAGAACACTGAAGCTTTCTTT. It is translated as CASSFTGENTEAFF.

Note on this clone: The same CDR3 is also encoded by other DNA sequences in this sample. The rearrangement uses TRBV3-1 (or the pseudogene TRBV3-2) and TRBJ2-1; 7 bases are shared with TRBD2. Per the germline V gene, CDR1 is LGHDT and CDR2 is YNNKEL (reference sequence). Trimming at V came to 1 base and at J to 0 bases, leaving 0 bases not matched to a gene. This CDR3 region has 15 residues. Here the CDR3 reads CASSQAGGSYNEQFF. As DNA, the CDR3 is TGTGCCAGCAGCCAAGCGGGGGGCTCCTACAATGAGCAGTTCTTC.

The V gene is TRBV13, the J gene TRBJ2-3; 7 nucleotides align to TRBD2. The J segment lost 0 bases and the V segment lost 5 bases, leaving 8 bases of the junction unmatched. The germline V gene has CDR1 PRHDT and CDR2 FYEKMQ (reference sequence). The CDR3 has 16 residues. Here the CDR3 DNA reads TGTGCCAGCAGCCCCCTGACGGGAGGTAGCACAGATACGCAGTATTTT. Translated, it gives CASSPLTGGSTDTQYF.

This clone appeared a single time. The rearrangement links TRBV5-1 to TRBJ2-7; TRBD2 is a possible D gene (5 bases). Germline CDR1 and CDR2: SGHRS and YFSETQ. The length of the CDR3 is 15 residues. Trimming removed 4 bases from V and 2 bases from J, with 16 bases in between. CDR3: CASSPLEGGPYEQYF. As DNA, the CDR3 is TGCGCCAGCAGCCCGTTAGAGGGTGGACCCTACGAGCAGTACTTC.

V usage is TRBV19 and J usage is TRBJ2-3, with 12 nucleotides matching TRBD2. Looked up from germline, CDR1 is LNHDA and CDR2 is SQIVND (reference sequence). The V segment lost 4 bases and the J segment 4 bases; nucleotides outside the gene matches: 6. This CDR3 comprises 16 residues. The CDR3 region is CASSNRLAGVADTQYF. CDR3 DNA sequence: TGTGCCAGTAGTAACCGACTAGCGGGAGTGGCAGATACGCAGTATTTT.

The chain combines TRBV7-8 with TRBJ2-7; no reliable D call. The CDR3 has 15 amino acids. Trimming cost V 5 bases and J 1 base, with 15 bases left between them. Germline CDR1 SGHVS, CDR2 FQNEAQ. The CDR3 region has the DNA TGTGCCAGCAGCCCCGAGAGGTCTAGATCCTACGAGCAGTACTTC. It codes for CASSPERSRSYEQYF. Combining the CDR3 with reference TRBV7-8 and TRBJ2-7 gives the whole variable domain GAGVSQSPRYKVAKRGQDVALRCDPISGHVSLFWYQQALGQGPEFLTYFQNEAQLDKSGLPSDRFFAERPEGSVSTLKIQRTQQEDSAVYLCASSPERSRSYEQYFGPGTRLTVT.

This chain joins TRBV19 and TRBJ2-7, with D perhaps TRBD1 (6 bases). The CDR3 runs 14 residues. The V and J ends lost 6 bases and 2 bases respectively, with 14 bases between them. Germline V CDR1 and CDR2: LNHDA, SQIVND (reference sequence). The CDR3 DNA is TGTGCCAGTAGCTTTTACGGACAGACCTACGAGCAGTACTTC. Translated, it gives CASSFYGQTYEQYF. Full variable domain (rest looked up from reference TRBV19 and TRBJ2-7): DGGITQSPKYLFRKEGQNVTLSCEQNLNHDAMYWYRQDPGQGLRLIYYSQIVNDFQKGDIAEGYSVSREKKESFPLTVTSAQKNPTAFYLCASSFYGQTYEQYFGPGTRLTVT.

This clone came up once. The same CDR3 arises from other DNA sequences in this sample as well. The chain joins TRBV7-2 to TRBJ2-3; no clear D gene. There are 12 residues in the CDR3. CDR1 is SGHTA, CDR2 FQGNSA, per germline. V gave up 2 bases and J gave up 4 bases, with 4 bases separating them. The chain's CDR3 is CASSLRADTQYF. The CDR3 nucleotides read TGTGCCAGCAGCTTACGGGCAGATACGCAGTATTTT.

Only a few counts were recorded for this clone. This rearrangement joins TRBV5-1 to TRBJ2-2; 7 bases fit TRBD2. Germline lookup yields CDR1 SGHRS and CDR2 YFSETQ. V gave up 4 bases and J gave up 2 bases; unmatched junction bases: 8. The CDR3 is made up of 16 amino acids. The CDR3 reads CASSPEASGNTGELFF. In DNA form, the CDR3 reads TGCGCCAGCAGCCCGGAGGCTAGCGGAAACACCGGGGAGCTGTTTTTT.

The rearrangement joins TRBV18 to TRBJ2-1, with D perhaps matching TRBD2 (6 bases). Germline CDR1 is KGHSH and CDR2 is LQKENI. This CDR3 spans 14 amino acids. Trimming cost V 2 bases and J 8 bases, with 13 bases left between them. The CDR3 region is CASSPTTSPHEQFF. DNA for the CDR3: TGTGCCAGCTCACCAACGACTAGTCCCCATGAGCAGTTCTTC. The variable domain in full, completed from reference TRBV18 and TRBJ2-1, reads NAGVMQNPRHLVRRRGQEARLRCSPMKGHSHVYWYRQLPEEGLKFMVYLQKENIIDESGMPKERFSAEFPKEGPSILRIQQVVRGDSAAYFCASSPTTSPHEQFFGPGTRLTVL.

J is TRBJ1-1 and V is TRBV27; D remains ambiguous. V was shortened by 6 bases and J by 1 base, with 9 bases between the two germline ends. The germline CDR1 and CDR2 sequences are MNHEY and SMNVEV (reference sequence). The CDR3 contains 13 residues. CDR3 residues: CASSLTANTEAFF. The CDR3 region has the DNA TGTGCCAGCAGCCTAACAGCGAACACTGAAGCTTTCTTT.

This clone turned up a few times. The gene calls are TRBV28 and TRBJ1-2; no definite D call. V was cut by 4 bases and J by 2 bases, with 8 bases left in between. CDR3 length: 13 residues. CDR1 and CDR2 (germline): MDHEN, SYDVKM. This CDR3 is CASSSDTNYGYTF. In DNA form, the CDR3 reads TGTGCCAGCAGTTCTGACACCAACTATGGCTACACCTTC.

This clone was recorded a few times. The chain is built from TRBV18 and TRBJ2-5, with 7 bases matching TRBD1. J gave up 9 bases and V 0 bases, and 10 bases lay outside the gene matches. CDR3 length: 15 residues. CDR1 is KGHSH and CDR2 is LQKENI in the germline V gene. In DNA, the CDR3 is TGTGCCAGCTCACCACCCGGACAGGTCAAGGTGGCCCAGTACTTC. It encodes CASSPPGQVKVAQYF.

The rearrangement links TRBV28 to TRBJ1-4, with D possibly being TRBD1 (5 bases). V lost 8 bases, J lost 8 bases, and 18 bases lay in between. The germline gives CDR1 MDHEN, CDR2 SYDVKM. The CDR3 extends over 14 amino acids. CDR3 sequence (DNA): TGTGCCAGCGGGGGGAGGGGTCTTGAGGAAAAACTGTTTTTT. This encodes CASGGRGLEEKLFF.

The V gene is TRBV30, the J gene TRBJ2-3; D might be TRBD1 (5 bases). With 5 bases removed from V and 0 bases from J, the gap between germline ends came to 9 bases. CDR3 size: 13 residues. CDR1 GTSNPN and CDR2 SVGIG come from the germline V gene (reference sequence). The CDR3 sequence: CAWSRVSTDTQYF. The CDR3 coding sequence is TGTGCCTGGTCCAGGGTTAGCACAGATACGCAGTATTTT.

V and J are TRBV25-1 and TRBJ2-3; TRBD2 matches at 13 bases. In germline, CDR1 is MGHDK, CDR2 SYGVNS. V shed 4 bases, J shed 5 bases, and the junction held 0 bases outside the gene matches. The CDR3 has 14 amino acids. The CDR3: CASSGLAGGDTQYF. CDR3 DNA: TGTGCCAGCAGTGGACTAGCGGGAGGAGATACGCAGTATTTT.

The J gene is TRBJ2-4, the V gene TRBV28; D possibly corresponds to TRBD2 (6 bases). The germline V and J ends were trimmed by 4 bases and 8 bases, with 15 bases remaining between them. This CDR3 spans 14 amino acids. Per the germline V gene, CDR1 is MDHEN and CDR2 is SYDVKM. CDR3 DNA: TGTGCCAGCAGTTCATCCGGGGGAGGTTACATTCAGTACTTC. Amino acids: CASSSSGGGYIQYF. The full variable domain, with the rest looked up from reference TRBV28 and TRBJ2-4, is DVKVTQSSRYLVKRTGEKVFLECVQDMDHENMFWYRQDPGLGLRLIYFSYDVKMKEKGDIPEGYSVSREKKERFSLILESASTNQTSMYLCASSSSGGGYIQYFGAGTRLSVL.

J is TRBJ1-6 and V is TRBV18; 12 bases match TRBD1. The CDR3 has 15 residues. V lost 6 bases and J lost 9; bases outside the gene matches: 6. CDR1 and CDR2 (germline): KGHSH, LQKENI. The CDR3 is CASSRDRGHGSPLHF. CDR3 sequence (DNA): TGTGCCAGCTCCAGGGACAGGGGGCACGGTTCACCCCTCCACTTT.

In nucleotides, the CDR3 is TGTGCCAGCAGCTTAGCGGCTAGCGGGAGCTACGAGCAGTACTTC. The encoded protein is CASSLAASGSYEQYF. The chain recombines TRBV7-9 with TRBJ2-7, with TRBD2 identical over 10 bases. With 0 bases clipped from V and 3 bases from J, the junction kept 2 bases outside the gene matches. Germline CDR1 SEHNR, CDR2 FQNEAQ (reference sequence). The CDR3 has 15 amino acids.

The V call is TRBV3-1 (or the pseudogene TRBV3-2), the J call TRBJ2-1; 9 positions agree with TRBD2. The junction had 3 bases not matched to a gene; V was cut back by 4 bases and J by 8 bases. Germline V gene data show CDR1 as LGHDT and CDR2 as YNNKEL (reference sequence). The CDR3 totals 13 residues. The DNA of the CDR3 is TGTGCCAGCAGCCGTAGCGGGGGCGATGAGCAGTTCTTC. Its translation is CASSRSGGDEQFF.